Listed here are 7 T cell receptor beta chains from one sample, sequenced in a study of radiotherapy plus CTLA-4 blockade in lung cancer. Repertoires were generated with immunoSEQ multiplex PCR, while TCRdb's copy carries only in-frame clones and drops some. This table has approximately 57,000 clones, 70% to 85% appearing once. The sample consisted of peripheral blood, taken from a patient treated with radiotherapy plus ipilimumab. Every receptor here comes from a human donor with non-small cell lung cancer whose response to radiotherapy plus ipilimumab could not be evaluated.

This chain joins TRBV7-9 and TRBJ2-7; D is possibly TRBD2 (6 bases). Germline CDR1 is SEHNR and CDR2 is FQNEAQ (reference sequence). CDR3 length: 15 residues. V lost 5 bases, J lost 4 bases, and 18 bases lay in between. DNA for the CDR3: TGTGCCAGCAGCCCAACCGGGGGAGCGATTTACGAGCAGTACTTC. Its translation is CASSPTGGAIYEQYF.

This clone has only a few counts. V usage is TRBV21-1 and J usage is TRBJ2-5; the table gives TRBD1 as D, unverified against the DNA. TRBV21-1 represents a pseudogene. The CDR3 length is 12 residues. The CDR3 is CASSKKTAPRYF. CDR3 coding DNA: TGTGCCAGCAGCAAAAAAACAGCCCCGCGGTACTTC.

The CDR3 bases are TGTGCCAGCAGCTTGACAGGGGGCAAGTACGAGCAGTACTTC. As protein: CASSLTGGKYEQYF. V and J are TRBV5-8 and TRBJ2-5, with TRBD1 matching 9 bases. The DNA end favors TRBJ2-7, so the J call may be wrong. The CDR3 totals 14 residues. Germline CDR1 SGHTS, CDR2 YDEGEE.

The chain couples TRBV9 to TRBJ1-2, with a possible D match to TRBD1 (5 bases). Trimming took 0 bases from V and 2 from J, leaving 8 bases between them. The germline V gene encodes CDR1 SGDLS and CDR2 YYNGEE. This CDR3 has 14 residues. The CDR3 region has the DNA TGTGCCAGCAGCGTAGACAGGAACAACTATGGCTACACCTTC. It yields the protein CASSVDRNNYGYTF.

The chain employs TRBV2 and TRBJ1-2, with 8 bases fitting TRBD1. V shed 7 bases and J 7 bases; nucleotides not matched to a gene: 8. The CDR3 is made up of 13 amino acids. Germline loops: CDR1 SNHLY, CDR2 FYNNEI. CDR3 sequence (DNA): TGTGCCAGCAATTCCGGGACAGGCGGTGGCTACACCTTC. Translating gives CASNSGTGGGYTF.

The chain uses TRBV5-6 and TRBJ2-3; the D gene is possibly TRBD2 (6 bases). This CDR3 spans 15 amino acids. Germline V gene lookup returns CDR1 SGHDT and CDR2 YYEEEE. Trimming took 4 bases from V and 1 from J, leaving 13 bases between them. The CDR3 region has the DNA TGTGCCAGCAGCCTCCCGGGACTCGGCACAGATACGCAGTATTTT. Translating gives CASSLPGLGTDTQYF.

The rearrangement joins TRBV6-5 to TRBJ2-3; the D is unclear. The germline V and J ends were trimmed by 0 bases and 0 bases, with 4 bases remaining between them. Germline-derived CDR1 and CDR2 are MNHEY and SVGAGI. CDR3 size: 14 residues. CDR3 region: CASSYSGSTDTQYF. CDR3 in DNA: TGTGCCAGCAGTTACTCGGGCAGCACAGATACGCAGTATTTT.